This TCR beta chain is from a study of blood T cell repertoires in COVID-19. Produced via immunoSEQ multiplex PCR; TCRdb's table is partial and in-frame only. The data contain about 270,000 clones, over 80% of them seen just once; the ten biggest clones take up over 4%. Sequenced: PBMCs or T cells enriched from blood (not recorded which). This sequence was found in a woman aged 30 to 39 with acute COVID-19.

CDR3 protein: CASSLGTGKEKLFF. The CDR3 coding sequence is TGCGCCAGCAGCCTGGGGACAGGGAAAGAAAAACTGTTTTTT. The rearrangement joins TRBV5-1 to TRBJ1-4; 9 bases agree with TRBD1. The CDR3 has 14 amino acids. Per germline, CDR1 SGHRS and CDR2 YFSETQ. V shed 4 bases and J 8 bases; nucleotides not matched to a gene: 6.